In its sample, the clone carrying this TCR beta chain was seen many times. Trimming stripped 0 bases from V and 4 bases from J, with 12 bases between. Germline V lookup: CDR1 DFQATT, CDR2 SNEGSKA (reference sequence). CDR3 length: 14 amino acids. The data stem from a study of T cells in Graves' hyperthyroidism and ophthalmopathy. RNA transcripts yielded amplified TCR beta CDR3 regions. TCR CDR3 underwent first-round RT-PCR with the HTBI primer set. TCRdb passed the multiplex PCR reads through MiXCR, listing each CDR3 protein once. The sample shows fewer than 700,000 distinct CDR3 sequences, about 15% of them seen only once.

Sequencing was carried out using blood. This chain uses TRBV20-1 with TRBJ1-2; tentative D call: TRBD1 (6 bases). The TCR originated in a woman aged 18-35 years with Graves' ophthalmopathy. The CDR3 here is CSARDIRQVYGYTF. CDR3 DNA sequence: TGCAGTGCTAGAGATATAAGACAGGTCTATGGCTACACCTTC.